A selection of T cell receptor beta chains follows, all from one sample in a study of OX40 agonist ivuxolimab in advanced cancers. Data came from immunoSEQ multiplex PCR; TCRdb stores just in-frame clones and leaves some out. This table has about 150,000 clones, roughly 91% appearing once. This material consisted of CD4+ or CD8+ T cells sorted from blood, taken in a trial of the OX40 agonist ivuxolimab. The receptor set was obtained from an adult with an advanced solid tumor such as melanoma, head and neck, liver or kidney cancer. Both conserved end residues are part of each CDR3. Each record gives: D gene, J gene, V gene, clone size, CDR3 DNA, CDR3 protein. The D gene is left open where the match is weak. Clone size is stated in some rows and not others, as once, few, many or a class when expanded.

d_call: TRBD2; j_call: TRBJ2-3; v_call: TRBV27; clone_size: NA; cdr3_nt: TGTGCCAGCAGTTTTGGACTAGCGGGGACAGATACGCAGTATTTT; cdr3_aa: CASSFGLAGTDTQYF
d_call: TRBD2; j_call: TRBJ2-2; v_call: TRBV28; clone_size: NA; cdr3_nt: TGTGCCAGCAGTTTCGCGGGAGATACCGGGGAGCTGTTTTTT; cdr3_aa: CASSFAGDTGELFF
d_call: NA; j_call: TRBJ1-2; v_call: TRBV25-1; clone_size: NA; cdr3_nt: TGTGCCAGCAGGAAAAACTATGGCTACACCTTC; cdr3_aa: CASRKNYGYTF
d_call: NA; j_call: TRBJ1-2; v_call: TRBV28; clone_size: once; cdr3_nt: TGTGCCAGCACCCTGCCGTCGGAAAATGGCTACACCTTC; cdr3_aa: CASTLPSENGYTF
d_call: NA; j_call: TRBJ2-1; v_call: TRBV4-1; clone_size: NA; cdr3_nt: TGCGCCAGCAGCCAAGGGTTGGGGGCGGGAGAAGCCTACAATGAGCAGTTCTTC; cdr3_aa: CASSQGLGAGEAYNEQFF
d_call: TRBD1; j_call: TRBJ1-1; v_call: TRBV7-9; clone_size: once; cdr3_nt: TGTGCCATCATTTTGCAGGGGGGCACTGAAGCTTTCTTT; cdr3_aa: CAIILQGGTEAFF
d_call: NA; j_call: TRBJ2-7; v_call: TRBV6-5; clone_size: NA; cdr3_nt: TGTGCCAGCAGGCCTCCAGGGGGGGATTCCTACGAGCAGTACTTC; cdr3_aa: CASRPPGGDSYEQYF
d_call: TRBD1; j_call: TRBJ1-2; v_call: TRBV7-2; clone_size: NA; cdr3_nt: TGTGCCAGCAGCCCCAACCCGCGACAGGGGAACGGGGACTACACCTTC; cdr3_aa: CASSPNPRQGNGDYTF
d_call: NA; j_call: TRBJ2-4; v_call: TRBV19; clone_size: NA; cdr3_nt: TGTGCCAGTAGTATAGGCCAGGGGGGGCACATTCAGTACTTC; cdr3_aa: CASSIGQGGHIQYF
d_call: NA; j_call: TRBJ1-1; v_call: TRBV18; clone_size: NA; cdr3_nt: TGTGCCAGCTCACCACCGCGGGGTTCGAACACTGAAGCTTTCTTT; cdr3_aa: CASSPPRGSNTEAFF
d_call: NA; j_call: TRBJ1-2; v_call: TRBV7-3; clone_size: NA; cdr3_nt: TGTGCCAGCAGCTTACAGGGAGTAGAGGGCTACACCTTC; cdr3_aa: CASSLQGVEGYTF
d_call: TRBD1; j_call: TRBJ2-7; v_call: TRBV4-1; clone_size: NA; cdr3_nt: TGCGCCAGCAGCCCGACAGGGTCTCTTTTCTACGAGCAGTACTTC; cdr3_aa: CASSPTGSLFYEQYF
d_call: TRBD1; j_call: TRBJ1-4; v_call: TRBV7-9; clone_size: NA; cdr3_nt: TGTGCCAGCAGCCCTAGACAGGGGGTCCGTGGTGAAAAACTGTTTTTT; cdr3_aa: CASSPRQGVRGEKLFF
d_call: TRBD1; j_call: TRBJ1-6; v_call: TRBV11-2; clone_size: NA; cdr3_nt: TGTGCCAGCAGCTTAGATGGCAGGGGGAGCTCCTATAATTCACCCCTCCACTTT; cdr3_aa: CASSLDGRGSSYNSPLHF
d_call: NA; j_call: TRBJ2-2; v_call: TRBV18; clone_size: NA; cdr3_nt: TGTGCCAGCTCACCAATGGGGGGAAGACGGGACACCGGGGAGCTGTTTTTT; cdr3_aa: CASSPMGGRRDTGELFF
d_call: TRBD1; j_call: TRBJ1-2; v_call: TRBV7-2; clone_size: NA; cdr3_nt: TGTGCCAGCAGCCGCGGACAGGGAGCCTATGGCTACACCTTC; cdr3_aa: CASSRGQGAYGYTF
d_call: TRBD1; j_call: TRBJ1-2; v_call: TRBV5-1; clone_size: NA; cdr3_nt: TGCGCCAGCAGCTTGCAGGGGGTAGGCTATGGCTACACCTTC; cdr3_aa: CASSLQGVGYGYTF
d_call: NA; j_call: TRBJ2-3; v_call: TRBV5-8; clone_size: NA; cdr3_nt: TGTGCCAGCACCTTTCCGGGGGGCATAATGCCAGATACGCAGTATTTT; cdr3_aa: CASTFPGGIMPDTQYF
d_call: NA; j_call: TRBJ2-7; v_call: TRBV9; clone_size: NA; cdr3_nt: TGTGCCAGCAGCGCGGCCGGGACACTAGACGAGCAGTACTTC; cdr3_aa: CASSAAGTLDEQYF
d_call: NA; j_call: TRBJ2-3; v_call: TRBV11-2; clone_size: NA; cdr3_nt: TGTGCCAGCACCCCCGGACGGCTAGCGCTGGCGCAGTATTTT; cdr3_aa: CASTPGRLALAQYF
d_call: NA; j_call: TRBJ1-1; v_call: TRBV5-1; clone_size: NA; cdr3_nt: TGCGCCAGCAGCTCATACAATAGAACTCTCGCTAAAGCTTTCTTT; cdr3_aa: CASSSYNRTLAKAFF
d_call: NA; j_call: TRBJ2-7; v_call: TRBV7-2; clone_size: NA; cdr3_nt: TGTGCCAGCAGTCCCCTGGGAGGGGGCAACTACGAGCAGTACTTC; cdr3_aa: CASSPLGGGNYEQYF
d_call: NA; j_call: TRBJ2-7; v_call: TRBV11-2; clone_size: NA; cdr3_nt: TGTGCCAGCAGCGGGGGTGAGGGTAGCTCCTACGAGCAGTACTTC; cdr3_aa: CASSGGEGSSYEQYF
d_call: TRBD2; j_call: TRBJ2-5; v_call: TRBV9; clone_size: NA; cdr3_nt: TGTGCCAGCAGCCCTCGACTAGCAGCGGACCAAGAGACCCAGTACTTC; cdr3_aa: CASSPRLAADQETQYF
d_call: NA; j_call: TRBJ1-2; v_call: TRBV4-3; clone_size: NA; cdr3_nt: TGCGCCAGCAGCCAAGAATGGGTAAACTATGGCTACACCTTC; cdr3_aa: CASSQEWVNYGYTF
d_call: NA; j_call: TRBJ1-3; v_call: TRBV5-1; clone_size: NA; cdr3_nt: TGCGCCAGCAGCTTGGCGCCGGGGGCGCGAGGAAACACCATATATTTT; cdr3_aa: CASSLAPGARGNTIYF
d_call: NA; j_call: TRBJ1-2; v_call: TRBV6-6; clone_size: NA; cdr3_nt: TGTGCCGCCCGAGACGGTAACTATGGCTACACCTTC; cdr3_aa: CAARDGNYGYTF
d_call: NA; j_call: TRBJ1-1; v_call: TRBV14; clone_size: few; cdr3_nt: TGTGCCAGCAGCCAAGAGGCCCGGAAGAACACTGAAGCTTTCTTT; cdr3_aa: CASSQEARKNTEAFF
d_call: NA; j_call: TRBJ1-5; v_call: TRBV6-6; clone_size: NA; cdr3_nt: TGTGCCAGCAGCGCCCGGGTCGGTCAGCCCCAGCATTTT; cdr3_aa: CASSARVGQPQHF
d_call: TRBD2; j_call: TRBJ2-5; v_call: TRBV9; clone_size: NA; cdr3_nt: TGTGCCAGCAGCGTGGGGCTAGCGGGAGACGGGGAGACCCAGTACTTC; cdr3_aa: CASSVGLAGDGETQYF
d_call: TRBD2; j_call: TRBJ2-7; v_call: TRBV29-1; clone_size: NA; cdr3_nt: TGCAGCGTTAGCGGGGGAAGGAACCGGTACGAGCAGTACTTC; cdr3_aa: CSVSGGRNRYEQYF
d_call: TRBD1; j_call: TRBJ2-1; v_call: TRBV7-2; clone_size: NA; cdr3_nt: TGTGCCAGCAGCCAGGACAGGGGTAATGAGCAGTTCTTC; cdr3_aa: CASSQDRGNEQFF
d_call: TRBD1; j_call: TRBJ1-1; v_call: TRBV19; clone_size: NA; cdr3_nt: TGTGCCAGTACCAGGACAGGGGGCAAAGCTTTCTTT; cdr3_aa: CASTRTGGKAFF